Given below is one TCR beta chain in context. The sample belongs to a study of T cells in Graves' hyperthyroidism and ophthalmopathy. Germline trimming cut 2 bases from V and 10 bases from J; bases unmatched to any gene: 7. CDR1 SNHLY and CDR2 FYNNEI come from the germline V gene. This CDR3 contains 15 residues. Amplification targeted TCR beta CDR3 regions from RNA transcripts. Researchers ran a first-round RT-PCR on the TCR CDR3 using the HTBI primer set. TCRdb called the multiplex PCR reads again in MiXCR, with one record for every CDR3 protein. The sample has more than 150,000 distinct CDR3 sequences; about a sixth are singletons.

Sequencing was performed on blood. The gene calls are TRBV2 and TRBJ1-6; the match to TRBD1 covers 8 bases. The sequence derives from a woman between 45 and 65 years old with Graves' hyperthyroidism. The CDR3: CASSESRTGYSPLHF. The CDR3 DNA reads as TGTGCCAGCAGTGAAAGCAGGACAGGGTACTCACCCCTCCACTTT.